These T cell receptor beta chains were read from a single sample in a study of cytomegalovirus exposure and HLA in healthy donors. Here immunoSEQ multiplex PCR was the method, and the copy in TCRdb shows in-frame clones only, minus some. The table includes around 180,000 clones, over 75% detected once. The sample comprised PBMCs. The receptors derive from a man aged 18 to 30 in good health and CMV-seronegative. CDR3s include the opening cysteine and the closing phenylalanine or tryptophan. The D gene is left open where the match is weak. Part of the rows lack a size; the others show once, few, many or a class for expanded clones.

D gene: .
V gene: TRBV7-9
J gene: TRBJ2-3
clone size: .
CDR3 DNA: TGTGCCAGCAGCTTAAGAGGGTCGCGGAGGCTCACAGATACGCAGTATTTT
CDR3 protein: CASSLRGSRRLTDTQYF

D gene: TRBD1
V gene: TRBV7-9
J gene: TRBJ1-6
clone size: .
CDR3 DNA: TGTGCCAGCAGCCTACGGACAGGGTATAATTCACCCCTCCACTTT
CDR3 protein: CASSLRTGYNSPLHF

D gene: TRBD1
V gene: TRBV7-6
J gene: TRBJ1-2
clone size: .
CDR3 DNA: TGTGCCAGCAGCTTATTTGGGGGACAGGGAAACTATGGCTACACCTTC
CDR3 protein: CASSLFGGQGNYGYTF

D gene: TRBD1
V gene: TRBV29-1
J gene: TRBJ2-7
clone size: .
CDR3 DNA: TGCAGCGTAGAGCGCGGGACAGGGGGCGGATACGAGCAGTACTTC
CDR3 protein: CSVERGTGGGYEQYF

D gene: TRBD1
V gene: TRBV19
J gene: TRBJ1-3
clone size: .
CDR3 DNA: TGTGCCGCGAGACAGGGGGGCGGAAACACCATATATTTT
CDR3 protein: CAARQGGGNTIYF

D gene: TRBD2
V gene: TRBV7-3
J gene: TRBJ2-1
clone size: .
CDR3 DNA: TGTGCCAGCAGCTTAGGACTAGGCCTCTGGGATGAGCAGTTCTTC
CDR3 protein: CASSLGLGLWDEQFF

D gene: TRBD2
V gene: TRBV10-3
J gene: TRBJ2-7
clone size: .
CDR3 DNA: TGTGCCATCAACAACGGGGGGGCAAGCCGGGGTCTATGGGAGCAGTACTTC
CDR3 protein: CAINNGGASRGLWEQYF

D gene: TRBD1
V gene: TRBV7-9
J gene: TRBJ1-1
clone size: once
CDR3 DNA: TGTGCCAGCAGCTCCCGGACCGGGACAGACAGTGAAGCTTTCTTT
CDR3 protein: CASSSRTGTDSEAFF

D gene: .
V gene: TRBV7-9
J gene: TRBJ2-3
clone size: .
CDR3 DNA: TGTGCCAGCAGCTTAAACGGTCGGACAGATACGCAGTATTTT
CDR3 protein: CASSLNGRTDTQYF

D gene: .
V gene: TRBV11-2
J gene: TRBJ2-2
clone size: .
CDR3 DNA: TGTGCCAGCAGCTTAAGGGGAACGAACACCGGGGAGCTGTTTTTT
CDR3 protein: CASSLRGTNTGELFF

D gene: TRBD1
V gene: TRBV7-8
J gene: TRBJ1-4
clone size: .
CDR3 DNA: TGTGCCGCGCCCCAGGAGGGGGCTTTTGAAAAACTGTTTTTT
CDR3 protein: CAAPQEGAFEKLFF

D gene: .
V gene: TRBV4-3
J gene: TRBJ1-4
clone size: .
CDR3 DNA: TGCGCCAGCAGCCAAGATCTGTTCAGGGGAATGACAACTAATGAAAAACTGTTTTTT
CDR3 protein: CASSQDLFRGMTTNEKLFF

D gene: .
V gene: TRBV9
J gene: TRBJ2-3
clone size: .
CDR3 DNA: TGTGCCAGCAGCGTAGCCTCCCGGGATAGAGCACAGAATACGCAGTATTTT
CDR3 protein: CASSVASRDRAQNTQYF

D gene: .
V gene: TRBV21-1
J gene: TRBJ2-7
clone size: .
CDR3 DNA: TGTGCCAGCAGCCATAACAGGGTATGGGAGCAGTACTTC
CDR3 protein: CASSHNRVWEQYF

D gene: TRBD1
V gene: TRBV9
J gene: TRBJ2-2
clone size: .
CDR3 DNA: TGTGCCAGCAGCGTAGAGGCAGGGGGCGAATACGGGGAGCTGTTTTTT
CDR3 protein: CASSVEAGGEYGELFF

D gene: TRBD1
V gene: TRBV15
J gene: TRBJ2-7
clone size: .
CDR3 DNA: TGTGCCACCAGCAGAAACAGGGGGGCCTCCTACGAGCAGTACTTC
CDR3 protein: CATSRNRGASYEQYF

D gene: TRBD2
V gene: TRBV7-3
J gene: TRBJ2-1
clone size: .
CDR3 DNA: TGTGCCAGCCAGCGGTCTAGCGGGACCGACAATGAGCAGTTCTTC
CDR3 protein: CASQRSSGTDNEQFF

D gene: .
V gene: TRBV7-2
J gene: TRBJ2-2
clone size: once
CDR3 DNA: TGTGCCAGCAGCCAGGGCCCGAACACCGGGGAGCTGTTTTTT
CDR3 protein: CASSQGPNTGELFF

D gene: TRBD2
V gene: TRBV5-1
J gene: TRBJ2-3
clone size: .
CDR3 DNA: TGCGCCAGCAGCTCCTGGACTAGCGGGGCAGATACGCAGTATTTT
CDR3 protein: CASSSWTSGADTQYF

D gene: .
V gene: TRBV4-3
J gene: TRBJ2-5
clone size: .
CDR3 DNA: TGCGCCAGCAGCCAAGACCTTACACAAGAGACCCAGTACTTC
CDR3 protein: CASSQDLTQETQYF

D gene: .
V gene: TRBV25-1
J gene: TRBJ2-7
clone size: .
CDR3 DNA: TGTGCCAGCAGCCAAAGCAGGACAAAGTACGAGCAGTACTTC
CDR3 protein: CASSQSRTKYEQYF

D gene: TRBD1
V gene: TRBV5-1
J gene: TRBJ2-2
clone size: .
CDR3 DNA: TGCGCCAGCAGCGGTACAGGGGGCGCGGGAGATACCGGGGAGCTGTTTTTT
CDR3 protein: CASSGTGGAGDTGELFF

D gene: TRBD1
V gene: TRBV7-9
J gene: TRBJ2-2
clone size: .
CDR3 DNA: TGTGCCAGCAGCTCACCGTTCCGGGACAGCGGGGAGCTGTTTTTT
CDR3 protein: CASSSPFRDSGELFF

D gene: .
V gene: TRBV7-2
J gene: TRBJ1-1
clone size: .
CDR3 DNA: TGTGCCAGCAGCTTACAGGCAGGGGAAGCTTTCTTT
CDR3 protein: CASSLQAGEAFF

D gene: TRBD2
V gene: TRBV9
J gene: TRBJ2-7
clone size: .
CDR3 DNA: TGTGCCAGCAGCGTAGGTTCGACTAGCGGGTCCTACGAGCAGTACTTC
CDR3 protein: CASSVGSTSGSYEQYF

D gene: TRBD1
V gene: TRBV5-6
J gene: TRBJ1-3
clone size: few
CDR3 DNA: TGTGCCAGCAGTCCGGCCCCGGGACAGATCTCTGGAAACACCATATATTTT
CDR3 protein: CASSPAPGQISGNTIYF

D gene: .
V gene: TRBV6-1
J gene: TRBJ1-4
clone size: .
CDR3 DNA: TGTGCCAGCAGTTATACTAACAGGAATGAAAAACTGTTTTTT
CDR3 protein: CASSYTNRNEKLFF

D gene: TRBD2
V gene: TRBV27
J gene: TRBJ2-3
clone size: .
CDR3 DNA: TGTGCCAGAGTCCCCACTAGCGGGGTTGCAGATACGCAGTATTTT
CDR3 protein: CARVPTSGVADTQYF

D gene: TRBD2
V gene: TRBV10-3
J gene: TRBJ2-7
clone size: few
CDR3 DNA: TGTGCCATCAGGGGTAGCGGGGATCCCCCAGAGCAGTACTTC
CDR3 protein: CAIRGSGDPPEQYF

D gene: TRBD2
V gene: TRBV25-1
J gene: TRBJ2-5
clone size: .
CDR3 DNA: TGTGCCAGCAGTAAAGGGACTAGTCTCCGTGAGACCCAGTACTTC
CDR3 protein: CASSKGTSLRETQYF

D gene: TRBD1
V gene: TRBV7-2
J gene: TRBJ1-6
clone size: .
CDR3 DNA: TGTGCCAGCAGTCAACAGGGGTTCGGGGTTAATTCACCCCTCCACTTT
CDR3 protein: CASSQQGFGVNSPLHF

D gene: TRBD1
V gene: TRBV7-3
J gene: TRBJ2-7
clone size: .
CDR3 DNA: TGTGCCAGCAGCACAGGACAGGGGGGGGCCTACGAGCAGTACTTC
CDR3 protein: CASSTGQGGAYEQYF

D gene: TRBD2
V gene: TRBV29-1
J gene: TRBJ2-3
clone size: .
CDR3 DNA: TGCAGCGTACTTAGCGGGGGCCCCCTTACAGATACGCAGTATTTT
CDR3 protein: CSVLSGGPLTDTQYF

D gene: TRBD2
V gene: TRBV9
J gene: TRBJ2-3
clone size: .
CDR3 DNA: TGTGCCAGCAGCGTAGCTACGGGACTAGCGGGGGGCGACACATTAGATACGCAGTATTTT
CDR3 protein: CASSVATGLAGGDTLDTQYF

D gene: TRBD1
V gene: TRBV7-9
J gene: TRBJ1-1
clone size: once
CDR3 DNA: TGTGCCAGCAGCTCATGGGACAGGGGGGACGCTTTCTTT
CDR3 protein: CASSSWDRGDAFF

D gene: .
V gene: TRBV4-2
J gene: TRBJ2-1
clone size: .
CDR3 DNA: TGTGCCAGCAGCCAAGACACTCGGAGCTCCTACAATGAGCAGTTCTTC
CDR3 protein: CASSQDTRSSYNEQFF

D gene: TRBD1
V gene: TRBV2
J gene: TRBJ1-2
clone size: .
CDR3 DNA: TGTGCCAGCAGCGAGAAATACCAGGGGGCACGAGGGGGCTACACCTTC
CDR3 protein: CASSEKYQGARGGYTF

D gene: TRBD1
V gene: TRBV7-9
J gene: TRBJ2-7
clone size: once
CDR3 DNA: TGTGCCAGCAGCTTAGTTCAGGGGGCCTACGAGCAGTACTTC
CDR3 protein: CASSLVQGAYEQYF

D gene: .
V gene: TRBV5-4
J gene: TRBJ1-2
clone size: .
CDR3 DNA: TGTGCCAGCAGACCCGTTGACACATACTATGGCTACACCTTC
CDR3 protein: CASRPVDTYYGYTF

D gene: TRBD1
V gene: TRBV4-3
J gene: TRBJ2-3
clone size: .
CDR3 DNA: TGCGCCAGCAGCCAAGAACCCTGGGACAACATCTTGACGGACAGGGTCCCAGATACGCAGTATTTT
CDR3 protein: CASSQEPWDNILTDRVPDTQYF

D gene: .
V gene: TRBV23-1
J gene: TRBJ2-5
clone size: .
CDR3 DNA: TGCGCCAGCAGTCAGTTTAGAGAGACCCAGTACTTC
CDR3 protein: CASSQFRETQYF

D gene: .
V gene: TRBV5-1
J gene: TRBJ1-1
clone size: .
CDR3 DNA: TGCGCCAGCAGCTTGGCGGGCGGGGGGACTGAAGCTTTCTTT
CDR3 protein: CASSLAGGGTEAFF

D gene: .
V gene: TRBV18
J gene: TRBJ2-7
clone size: .
CDR3 DNA: TGTGCCAGCTCAGCATCCGGCGGACTTAGGTACGAGCAGTACTTC
CDR3 protein: CASSASGGLRYEQYF

D gene: .
V gene: TRBV7-9
J gene: TRBJ2-3
clone size: once
CDR3 DNA: TGTGCCAGCAGCTTAGGAGGCAGATTGGGAGATACGCAGTATTTT
CDR3 protein: CASSLGGRLGDTQYF

D gene: .
V gene: TRBV29-1
J gene: TRBJ1-2
clone size: .
CDR3 DNA: TGCAGCGTTGAACGCGATGGCTACACCTTC
CDR3 protein: CSVERDGYTF

D gene: TRBD2
V gene: TRBV5-4
J gene: TRBJ2-1
clone size: once
CDR3 DNA: TGTGCCAGCAGCGACAAGCGGGGGCCGCCCCATGAGCAGTTCTTC
CDR3 protein: CASSDKRGPPHEQFF

D gene: .
V gene: TRBV27
J gene: TRBJ2-7
clone size: .
CDR3 DNA: TGTGCCAGCAGTCACGGACAAGCCTACGAGCAGTACTTC
CDR3 protein: CASSHGQAYEQYF

D gene: TRBD1
V gene: TRBV7-8
J gene: TRBJ1-2
clone size: few
CDR3 DNA: TGTGCCAGCAGCTTCCAGGGGGCAAGCTATGGCTACACCTTC
CDR3 protein: CASSFQGASYGYTF

D gene: .
V gene: TRBV9
J gene: TRBJ2-5
clone size: .
CDR3 DNA: TGTGCCAGCAGCGTAGCACAGGGAGAACAAGAGACCCAGTACTTC
CDR3 protein: CASSVAQGEQETQYF

D gene: TRBD1
V gene: TRBV9
J gene: TRBJ1-6
clone size: .
CDR3 DNA: TGTGCCAGCAGCGTAGAGACAGGGGTTCGGTCACCCCTCCACTTT
CDR3 protein: CASSVETGVRSPLHF